This T cell receptor beta chain came from a study of beta chain features in type 1 diabetes. The purity of all sorted populations exceeded 95%. General study points: More deletions and fewer insertions at VDJ junctions were found in patients with type 1 diabetes. The naive, central memory and Treg TCRB repertoires of patients appeared to be more similar to one another than those of healthy donors. Type 1 diabetes patients had moderately but significantly shorter TCRB CDR3s in all four CD4+ subsets.

Trimming took off 0 bases at V and 0 bases at J, with 4 bases between the two ends. This CDR3 is 14 amino acids long. The germline CDR1 and CDR2 sequences are PRHDT and FYEKMQ (reference sequence). Of the isolated RNA, all was reverse transcribed, and so the sequenced material was expressed TCRB transcripts. Some clones are missing from TCRdb's copy, which holds only in-frame ones; the method was immunoSEQ multiplex PCR. The data hold around 340,000 clones, with approximately 10% observed a single time. In the case of this clone: No antigen is known for it.

This TCR was recovered from a young man with type 1 diabetes. The sample was central memory CD4+ T cells from blood. This rearrangement joins TRBV13 to TRBJ2-3, with no clear D. In nucleotides, the CDR3 is TGTGCCAGCAGCTTAGGGACTAGCACAGATACGCAGTATTTT. Residues: CASSLGTSTDTQYF.